This TCR beta chain was found in a study of blood T cell repertoires in COVID-19. Looking at the study overall: Sources were T cells, B-cell-depleted T cells, or PBMCs; the material itself was cDNA or gDNA.

CDR1 WSHSY and CDR2 SAAADI come from the germline V gene. V lost 2 bases and J lost 2, with 16 bases in between. This CDR3 is 16 amino acids long. Assay used: immunoSEQ multiplex PCR; TCRdb lists only in-frame clones, some missing. The data contain about 34,000 clones, roughly 77% of them singletons. J is TRBJ2-7 and V is TRBV10-2; TRBD2 is a possible D gene (7 bases). The sample comprised peripheral blood. The TCR sequence derives from an elderly man with active or convalescent COVID-19. The CDR3: CASSEDLAGAPYEQYF. In DNA, the CDR3 is TGCGCCAGCAGTGAGGATCTGGCGGGGGCCCCCTACGAGCAGTACTTC.